A single sample is the source of the 30 T cell receptor beta chains below, sequenced in a study of Graves' ophthalmopathy and Graves' hyperthyroidism. TCR beta CDR3 amplification used RNA transcripts. First-round RT-PCR employed HTBI primers, with a second-round multiplex PCR after it. In TCRdb, the multiplex PCR reads were re-called with MiXCR into one record per CDR3 protein. The repertoire holds under 200,000 distinct CDR3 sequences, with 30% to 45% as singletons. Sequencing used peripheral blood. The source is a middle-aged woman with Graves' ophthalmopathy.

This clonotype appeared many times. The chain uses TRBV20-1 and TRBJ2-7; unclear D gene. Trimming removed 3 bases from V and 3 bases from J, with 9 bases in between. The CDR3 contains 12 residues. Germline V gene data show CDR1 as DFQATT and CDR2 as SNEGSKA (reference sequence). The CDR3 DNA reads TGCAGTGCTAGTGGGCTTAACTACGAGCAGTACTTC. Residues: CSASGLNYEQYF.

The V and J genes are TRBV29-1 and TRBJ1-2; D perhaps matches TRBD1 (5 bases). The CDR3 spans 11 residues. V was trimmed by 5 bases and J by 8 bases, leaving 12 bases between them. Germline CDR1 reads SQVTM; CDR2 reads ANQGSEA. The CDR3 nucleotides read TGCAGCGTTCCCAACAGGAGCGGCTACACCTTC. Translated: CSVPNRSGYTF.

This clonotype was detected many times. This rearrangement joins TRBV20-1 to TRBJ1-5, with D perhaps matching TRBD1 (6 bases). Looked up from germline, CDR1 is DFQATT and CDR2 is SNEGSKA (reference sequence). The CDR3 has 14 amino acids. V was pared by 0 bases and J by 5 bases, with 11 bases between. The CDR3 spells CSARDQGMDQPQHF. The DNA for the CDR3 is TGCAGTGCTAGAGATCAGGGGATGGATCAGCCCCAGCATTTT.

About this clonotype: Sequence at one end of the junction differs from germline and may be a read error. The rearrangement uses TRBV6-1 and TRBJ2-7, with D possibly called TRBD1 or TRBD2 (5 bases each). This CDR3 spans 14 amino acids. The germline CDR1 and CDR2 sequences are MNHNS and SASEGT. CDR3 DNA sequence: TGTGCCAGCGGTGAAGGTGGGGGAATCTACGAGCAGTACTTC. Translation: CASGEGGGIYEQYF.

This clonotype was recorded at least ten times. This chain connects TRBV5-1 to TRBJ2-7; D possibly corresponds to TRBD2 (7 bases). The germline CDR1 and CDR2 sequences are SGHRS and YFSETQ. This CDR3 region has 14 residues. With 0 bases removed from V and 2 bases from J, the gap between germline ends came to 9 bases. As DNA, the CDR3 is TGCGCCAGCAGCTTGGGGCGGGGGCCCTACGAGCAGTACTTC. Amino acids: CASSLGRGPYEQYF. Based on the CDR3 plus reference TRBV5-1 and TRBJ2-7, the full variable domain is KAGVTQTPRYLIKTRGQQVTLSCSPISGHRSVSWYQQTPGQGLQFLFEYFSETQRNKGNFPGRFSGRQFSNSRSEMNVSTLELGDSALYLCASSLGRGPYEQYFGPGTRLTVT.

This clonotype occurred many times. The chain links TRBV20-1 to TRBJ1-1; 8 nucleotides match TRBD1. The germline gives CDR1 DFQATT, CDR2 SNEGSKA (reference sequence). V gave up 6 bases and J gave up 7 bases; unmatched junction bases: 16. CDR3 length: 15 amino acids. CDR3 bases: TGCAGTGCGAGGGGAAGGGGGACAGGCCTCTATGAAGCTTTCTTT. Translating it yields CSARGRGTGLYEAFF.

This clonotype was counted many times. V is TRBV12-5 and J is TRBJ2-2; a weak D match, TRBD1 (5 bases). The V gene lost 0 bases and the J gene lost 4 bases, with 12 bases spanning the gap. Germline CDR1 reads LGHNT; CDR2 reads FRNRAP. CDR3 length: 16 amino acids. The CDR3 DNA reads as TGTGCTAGTGGTTTGGTACTAACAGGACGCACCGGGGAGCTGTTTTTT. Translating it yields CASGLVLTGRTGELFF.

V and J are TRBV6-1 and TRBJ1-1, with D tentatively TRBD1 (5 bases). Per the germline V gene, CDR1 is MNHNS and CDR2 is SASEGT. This CDR3 comprises 14 residues. V lost 8 bases and J 1 base, leaving 14 bases between the germline ends. This CDR3 is CASGAGRGNTEAFF. The CDR3 DNA sequence: TGTGCCAGCGGGGCAGGGCGGGGGAACACTGAAGCTTTCTTT.

This chain joins TRBV6-2 or TRBV6-3 and TRBJ1-5, with D uncertain. Per the germline V gene, CDR1 is MNHEY and CDR2 is SVGEGT. The CDR3 runs 12 residues. The germline V and J ends were trimmed by 2 bases and 6 bases, with 5 bases remaining between them. Written as DNA, the CDR3 is TGTGCCAGCAGTTACGGGCTTCAGCCCCAGCATTTT. Translated, it gives CASSYGLQPQHF.

This clonotype was counted ten times or more. CDR3 in DNA: TGTGCCAGCAGTTTTCGGCCGGGACTAGCGGGAGCTACCTACGAGCAGTACTTC. Protein sequence: CASSFRPGLAGATYEQYF. The rearrangement uses TRBV6-5 and TRBJ2-7; TRBD2 matches 14 bases. The germline CDR1 and CDR2 sequences are MNHEY and SVGAGI. V lost 4 bases to trimming and J lost 2 bases; unmatched junction nucleotides: 10. The CDR3 is made up of 18 amino acids.

The chain uses TRBV18 and TRBJ1-5, with 7 bases that match TRBD1. The germline CDR1 and CDR2 sequences are KGHSH and LQKENI. The CDR3 loop spans 16 amino acids. The V segment lost 4 bases and the J segment 4 bases; nucleotides outside the gene matches: 10. CDR3 region: CASSRGQTRANQPQHF. In DNA form, the CDR3 reads TGTGCCAGCTCACGGGGACAGACGAGGGCTAATCAGCCCCAGCATTTT.

In its sample, this clonotype was seen many times. The V gene is TRBV7-3, the J gene TRBJ2-7; D might be TRBD1 (5 bases). Trimming removed 1 base at V and 4 bases at J, with 8 bases between. CDR3 length equals 13 residues. The germline V gene has CDR1 SGHTA and CDR2 FQGTGA. The CDR3 loop is CASSLNPGYEQYF. The CDR3 DNA reads as TGTGCCAGCAGCTTAAACCCAGGGTACGAGCAGTACTTC.

This clonotype was seen many times. The CDR3 nucleotides read TGTGCCAGCAGTGATTATGGGGCGATCATGAACACTGAAGCTTTCTTT. Protein sequence: CASSDYGAIMNTEAFF. The chain combines TRBV6-1 with TRBJ1-1; D may be TRBD1 (5 bases). V shed 3 bases and J shed 0 bases, with 14 bases lying between them. The CDR3 is made up of 16 amino acids. Per germline, CDR1 MNHNS and CDR2 SASEGT.

This clonotype was observed at least ten times. V usage is TRBV12-3 or TRBV12-4 and J usage is TRBJ2-5; 7 bases match TRBD1. The CDR3 has 14 residues. The junction had 8 bases not matched to a gene; V was cut back by 6 bases and J by 4 bases. This CDR3 is CASSTNRGRETQYF. DNA for the CDR3: TGTGCCAGCAGCACAAACAGGGGCCGAGAGACCCAGTACTTC.

The rearrangement uses TRBV6-1 and TRBJ2-7; 12 bases line up with TRBD2. This CDR3 comprises 14 residues. CDR1 is MNHNS, CDR2 SASEGT, per germline. Trimming took 5 bases from V and 5 from J; bases not matched to a gene: 4. The DNA of the CDR3 is TGTGCCAGCAGTAGACTAGCGGGAGCCGACGAGCAGTACTTC. This translates into CASSRLAGADEQYF.

This clonotype came up a few times. The V call is TRBV6-4, the J call TRBJ2-7; a possible D gene is TRBD2 (6 bases). This CDR3 has 12 amino acids. V lost 9 bases, J lost 4 bases, and 13 bases lay in between. The germline V gene has CDR1 MRHNA and CDR2 SNTAGT. The CDR3 sequence: CASMGGGYEQYF. CDR3 bases: TGTGCCAGTATGGGGGGAGGTTACGAGCAGTACTTC.

The CDR3 nucleotides read TGTGCCAGCAGGGGGGACAGGGCCTACGAGCAGTACTTC. Its protein is CASRGDRAYEQYF. V and J are TRBV6-1 and TRBJ2-7; 9 nucleotides align to TRBD1. The CDR3 is made up of 13 amino acids. Germline V gene lookup returns CDR1 MNHNS and CDR2 SASEGT. The V and J ends lost 6 bases and 2 bases, in that order; junction bases with no gene match: 2.

This chain connects TRBV9 to TRBJ2-7; perhaps TRBD1 as D (5 bases). Trimming removed 0 bases at V and 5 bases at J, with 15 bases between. The germline gives CDR1 SGDLS, CDR2 YYNGEE. CDR3 length: 15 amino acids. This chain's CDR3 is CASSVGPQGVHEQYF. The CDR3 coding sequence is TGTGCCAGCAGCGTAGGCCCCCAGGGTGTCCACGAGCAGTACTTC.

This clonotype was found many times. The chain carries TRBV6-5 and TRBJ1-1, with a tentative D call TRBD1 (6 bases). Per the germline V gene, CDR1 is MNHEY and CDR2 is SVGAGI. V gave up 6 bases and J gave up 3 bases, with 8 bases separating them. The CDR3 has 12 amino acids. The CDR3 is CASRRGDTEAFF. CDR3 bases: TGTGCCAGCAGAAGGGGGGACACTGAAGCTTTCTTT.

The J gene is TRBJ2-2, the V gene TRBV7-8, with TRBD1 matching over 7 bases. The V gene's germline CDR1 is SGHVS and CDR2 FQNEAQ. V shed 2 bases, J shed 7 bases, and the junction held 7 bases outside the gene matches. The length of the CDR3 is 15 residues. CDR3 sequence reads: CASSLKGGAGGELFF. The CDR3 DNA reads TGTGCCAGCAGCTTAAAAGGGGGCGCAGGCGGGGAGCTGTTTTTT. Together with reference TRBV7-8 and TRBJ2-2, the CDR3 gives the full variable domain: GAGVSQSPRYKVAKRGQDVALRCDPISGHVSLFWYQQALGQGPEFLTYFQNEAQLDKSGLPSDRFFAERPEGSVSTLKIQRTQQEDSAVYLCASSLKGGAGGELFFGEGSRLTVL.

The CDR3, as DNA: TGTGCCAGCAGCTTAGCAGGGTCAGGGGGAGAGACCCAGTACTTC. It translates to CASSLAGSGGETQYF. This sequence joins TRBV7-9 and TRBJ2-5, with 7 bases that match TRBD1. The CDR3 contains 15 residues. Germline lookup yields CDR1 SEHNR and CDR2 FQNEAQ (reference sequence). Trimming cost V 0 bases and J 4 bases; bases outside gene matches: 5.

This clonotype was seen once. The rearrangement links TRBV5-1 to TRBJ1-1, with D perhaps TRBD1 (6 bases). The V gene's germline CDR1 is SGHRS and CDR2 YFSETQ. This CDR3 contains 15 residues. The ends were cut back, 3 bases at V and 0 bases at J, with 12 bases in the middle. CDR3: CASSWGAPMNTEAFF. CDR3 DNA: TGCGCCAGCAGCTGGGGGGCCCCCATGAACACTGAAGCTTTCTTT.

In its sample, this clonotype was seen many times. The chain links TRBV28 to TRBJ1-6; D gene ambiguous. Trimming cost V 3 bases and J 12 bases, with 15 bases left between them. The CDR3 consists of 14 residues. Germline CDR1 is MDHEN and CDR2 is SYDVKM. CDR3 amino acids: CASSFIDGVKPLHF. In DNA, the CDR3 is TGTGCCAGCAGTTTCATCGACGGAGTAAAACCCCTCCACTTT.

In this sample, this clonotype turned up many times. The chain links TRBV2 to TRBJ1-5, with D unclear. The length of the CDR3 is 14 residues. The V end was cut by 6 bases, the J end by 8 bases, with 17 bases between. Germline V CDR1 and CDR2: SNHLY, FYNNEI. CDR3 nucleotides: TGTGCCAGCAGGAGTAGCATCTCGGTTGAGCCCCAGCATTTT. The encoded protein is CASRSSISVEPQHF.

This clonotype appeared many times. V gene TRBV30 combines with J gene TRBJ1-2, with 7 bases lining up with TRBD1. J lost 7 bases, V lost 7 bases, and 9 bases had no gene match. This CDR3 has 12 residues. Germline assignment: CDR1 GTSNPN and CDR2 SVGIG (reference sequence). CDR3 protein: CASHKGTVGYTF. Written as DNA, the CDR3 is TGTGCCTCCCATAAAGGGACAGTTGGCTACACCTTC.

The rearrangement joins TRBV28 to TRBJ1-3; no clear D gene. The germline V gene has CDR1 MDHEN and CDR2 SYDVKM. V dropped 6 bases and J dropped 0 bases, with 12 bases sitting between them. CDR3 length: 15 amino acids. The CDR3 DNA follows: TGTGCCAGCAGGACCGGGCAGAGCTCTGGAAACACCATATATTTT. This translates into CASRTGQSSGNTIYF.

This chain connects TRBV7-3 to TRBJ2-5; 13 bases align to TRBD2. The length of the CDR3 is 16 residues. Germline CDR1 SGHTA, CDR2 FQGTGA. With 4 bases clipped from V and 5 bases from J, the junction kept 7 bases outside the gene matches. CDR3 DNA sequence: TGTGCCAGCAGCTCACCACTAGCGGGGGGGCCGGAGACCCAGTACTTC. As protein: CASSSPLAGGPETQYF.

The J gene is TRBJ2-5, the V gene TRBV11-2; 8 bases map to TRBD2. Germline CDR1 and CDR2: SGHAT and FQNNGV. The CDR3 extends over 15 amino acids. Trimming took 5 bases from V and 5 from J; bases not matched to a gene: 10. The CDR3 nucleotides are TGTGCCAGCAGCCTTACTAGCGGCCCTGCGGAGACCCAGTACTTC. Amino acids: CASSLTSGPAETQYF.

The CDR3 coding sequence is TGTGCCAGCAGCCTTTTAGCAGGGGCCAACTATGGCTACACCTTC. Translation gives CASSLLAGANYGYTF. The V gene is TRBV12-3 or TRBV12-4, the J gene TRBJ1-2, with D possibly matching TRBD1 (6 bases). Trimming removed 6 bases from V and 2 bases from J, with 16 bases in between. The CDR3 totals 15 residues.

The V and J genes are TRBV6-1 and TRBJ2-7; D unresolved. With 3 bases removed from V and 2 bases from J, the gap between germline ends came to 20 bases. Germline V gene data show CDR1 as MNHNS and CDR2 as SASEGT. The CDR3 length is 17 residues. The CDR3 reads CASSDFLGVDQPYEQYF. The DNA of the CDR3 is TGTGCCAGCAGTGATTTCTTGGGCGTCGACCAACCCTACGAGCAGTACTTC.